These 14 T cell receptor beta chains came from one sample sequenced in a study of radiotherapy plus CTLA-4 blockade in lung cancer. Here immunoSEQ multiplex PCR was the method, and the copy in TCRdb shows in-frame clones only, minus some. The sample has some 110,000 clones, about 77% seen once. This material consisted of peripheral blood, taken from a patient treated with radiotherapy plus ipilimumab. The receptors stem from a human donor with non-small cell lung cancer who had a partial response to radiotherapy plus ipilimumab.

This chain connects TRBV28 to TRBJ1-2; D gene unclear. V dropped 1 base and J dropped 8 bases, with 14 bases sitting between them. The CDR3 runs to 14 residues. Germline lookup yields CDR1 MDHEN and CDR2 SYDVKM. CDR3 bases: TGTGCCAGCAGTTTATTCCCTAAGGTGGGCGGCTACACCTTC. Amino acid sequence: CASSLFPKVGGYTF.

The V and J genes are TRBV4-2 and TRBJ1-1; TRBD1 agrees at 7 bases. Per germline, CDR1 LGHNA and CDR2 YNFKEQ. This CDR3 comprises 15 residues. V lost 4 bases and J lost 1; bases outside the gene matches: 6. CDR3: CASSPPTGWNTEAFF. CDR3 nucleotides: TGTGCCAGCAGCCCACCGACAGGGTGGAACACTGAAGCTTTCTTT.

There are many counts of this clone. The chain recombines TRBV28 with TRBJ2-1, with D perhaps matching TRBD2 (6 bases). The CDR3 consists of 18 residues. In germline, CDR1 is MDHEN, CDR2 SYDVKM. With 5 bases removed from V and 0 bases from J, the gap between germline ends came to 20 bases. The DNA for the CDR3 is TGTGCCAGCAGTACCAGGGTAGCGGAGCGGAGCTCCTACAATGAGCAGTTCTTC. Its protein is CASSTRVAERSSYNEQFF.

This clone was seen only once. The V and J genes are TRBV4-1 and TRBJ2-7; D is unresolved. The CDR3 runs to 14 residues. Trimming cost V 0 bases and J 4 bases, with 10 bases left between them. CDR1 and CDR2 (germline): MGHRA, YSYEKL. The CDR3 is CASSQDLYFYEQYF. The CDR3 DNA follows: TGCGCCAGCAGCCAAGATCTATACTTTTACGAGCAGTACTTC.

DNA of the CDR3: TGTGCCAGCAGTTTAGACGGACTATACGAGCAGTACGTC. This codes for CASSLDGLYEQYV. The chain recombines TRBV6-5 with TRBJ2-7; a possible D gene is TRBD2 (6 bases). Germline V gives CDR1 MNHEY, CDR2 SVGAGI. The CDR3 length is 13 residues. Trimming left V 4 bases short and J 4 bases short, with 11 bases between.

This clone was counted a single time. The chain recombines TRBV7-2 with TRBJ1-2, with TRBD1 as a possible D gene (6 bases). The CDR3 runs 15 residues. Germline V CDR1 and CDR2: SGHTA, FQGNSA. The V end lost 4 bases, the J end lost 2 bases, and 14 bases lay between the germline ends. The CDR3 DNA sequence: TGTGCCAGCAGCTCCCAACAGGGAGGGAACTATGGCTACACCTTC. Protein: CASSSQQGGNYGYTF.

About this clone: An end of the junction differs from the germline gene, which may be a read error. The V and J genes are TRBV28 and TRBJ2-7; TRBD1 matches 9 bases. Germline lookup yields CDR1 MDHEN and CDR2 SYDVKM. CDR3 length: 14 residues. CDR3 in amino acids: CASSRGQGLYEQYF. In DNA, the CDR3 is TGCGCCAGCAGCCGGGGACAGGGTTTATACGAGCAGTACTTC. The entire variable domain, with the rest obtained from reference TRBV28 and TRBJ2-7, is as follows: DVKVTQSSRYLVKRTGEKVFLECVQDMDHENMFWYRQDPGLGLRLIYFSYDVKMKEKGDIPEGYSVSREKKERFSLILESASTNQTSMYLCASSRGQGLYEQYFGPGTRLTVT.

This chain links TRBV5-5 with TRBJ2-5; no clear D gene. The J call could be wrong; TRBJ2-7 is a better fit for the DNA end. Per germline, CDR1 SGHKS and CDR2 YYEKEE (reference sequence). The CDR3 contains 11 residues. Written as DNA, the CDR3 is TGTGCCAGCAGCTTACCCTACGAGCAGTACTTC. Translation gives CASSLPYEQYF.

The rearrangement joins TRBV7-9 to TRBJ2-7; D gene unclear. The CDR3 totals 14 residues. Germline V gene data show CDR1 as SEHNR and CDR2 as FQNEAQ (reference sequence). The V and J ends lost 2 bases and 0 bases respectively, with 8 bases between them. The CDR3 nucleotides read TGTGCCAGCAGCTTAATTTCTAGCTCCTACGAGCAGTACTTC. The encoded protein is CASSLISSSYEQYF. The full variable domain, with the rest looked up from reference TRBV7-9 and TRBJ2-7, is DTGVSQNPRHKITKRGQNVTFRCDPISEHNRLYWYRQTLGQGPEFLTYFQNEAQLEKSRLLSDRFSAERPKGSFSTLEIQRTEQGDSAMYLCASSLISSSYEQYFGPGTRLTVT.

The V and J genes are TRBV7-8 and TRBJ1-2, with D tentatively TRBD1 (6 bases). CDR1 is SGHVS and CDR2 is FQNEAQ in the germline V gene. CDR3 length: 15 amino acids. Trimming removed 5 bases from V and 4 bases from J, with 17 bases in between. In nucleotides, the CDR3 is TGTGCCAGCAGCACCGCAGGGGCCCTCGGCTATGGCTACACCTTC. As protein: CASSTAGALGYGYTF. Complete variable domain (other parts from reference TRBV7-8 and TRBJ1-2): GAGVSQSPRYKVAKRGQDVALRCDPISGHVSLFWYQQALGQGPEFLTYFQNEAQLDKSGLPSDRFFAERPEGSVSTLKIQRTQQEDSAVYLCASSTAGALGYGYTFGSGTRLTVV.

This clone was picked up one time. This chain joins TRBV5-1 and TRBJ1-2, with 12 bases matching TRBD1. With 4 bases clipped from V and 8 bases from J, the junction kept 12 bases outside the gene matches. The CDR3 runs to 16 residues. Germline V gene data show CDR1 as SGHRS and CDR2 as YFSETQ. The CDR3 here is CASSLGPGQGAGGYTF. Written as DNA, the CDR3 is TGCGCCAGCAGCCTGGGGCCGGGACAGGGGGCTGGGGGCTACACCTTC.

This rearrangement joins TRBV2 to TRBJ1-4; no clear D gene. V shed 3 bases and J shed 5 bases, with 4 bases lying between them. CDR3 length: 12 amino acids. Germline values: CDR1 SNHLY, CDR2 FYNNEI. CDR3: CASSDPNEKLFF. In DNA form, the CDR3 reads TGTGCCAGCAGTGACCCAAATGAAAAACTGTTTTTT.

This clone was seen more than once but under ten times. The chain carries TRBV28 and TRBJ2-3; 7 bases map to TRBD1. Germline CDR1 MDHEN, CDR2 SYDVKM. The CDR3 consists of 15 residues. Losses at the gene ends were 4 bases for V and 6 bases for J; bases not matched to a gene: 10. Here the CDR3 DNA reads TGTGCCAGCAGTTCGACAGGGTACTCCGTTGATACGCAGTATTTT. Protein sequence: CASSSTGYSVDTQYF.

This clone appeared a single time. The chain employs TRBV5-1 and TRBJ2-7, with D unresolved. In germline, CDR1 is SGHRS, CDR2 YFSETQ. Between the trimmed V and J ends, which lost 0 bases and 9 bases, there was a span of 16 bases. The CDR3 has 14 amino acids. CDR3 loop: CASSLEVSARVQYF. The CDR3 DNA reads TGCGCCAGCAGCTTGGAAGTTTCAGCCCGGGTGCAGTACTTC.